A single T cell receptor beta chain is shown here with its context. Sequencing used immunoSEQ multiplex PCR; TCRdb keeps in-frame clones, though not all of them. The sample lists approximately 200,000 clones, 75% to 90% occurring once. Germline trimming cut 3 bases from V and 4 bases from J; bases unmatched to any gene: 7. This CDR3 is built from 16 residues. Looked up from germline, CDR1 is LNHDA and CDR2 is SQIVND (reference sequence). The sample belongs to a study of blood T cell repertoires in COVID-19. On the study more broadly: T cells, B-cell-depleted T cells, or PBMCs provided the cDNA or gDNA that served as material.

The origin of this receptor is a woman aged 40 to 50 with acute COVID-19. This chain joins TRBV19 and TRBJ2-1; 9 nucleotides agree with TRBD2. Sample: PBMCs or T cells enriched from blood (not recorded which). The chain's CDR3 is CASSIWGGGAYNEQFF. The DNA of the CDR3 is TGTGCCAGTAGTATTTGGGGCGGGGGGGCGTACAATGAGCAGTTCTTC.